The TCR beta chain described here comes from a study of radiotherapy plus CTLA-4 blockade in lung cancer. Study at large: Disease control was present in under 35% of patients, and objective responses in approximately 20%. The study, taken as a whole, reports: Blood-borne expansion of tumor-derived TCR clones followed radiotherapy plus ipilimumab.

This clone was observed a few times. Its antigen is still unknown. Per germline, CDR1 SEHNR and CDR2 FQNEAQ (reference sequence). The CDR3 extends over 15 amino acids. V was clipped by 5 bases and J by 6 bases, with 18 bases between them. Profiling relied on immunoSEQ multiplex PCR, and the TCRdb table lists in-frame clones only, not all of them. The sample lists around 38,000 clones; 65% to 90% were seen once. The origin of this receptor is a human donor with non-small cell lung cancer whose response to radiotherapy plus ipilimumab could not be evaluated. Source: peripheral blood, taken from a patient treated with radiotherapy plus ipilimumab. V and J are TRBV7-9 and TRBJ2-3, with D maybe TRBD2 (6 bases). The CDR3, as DNA: TGTGCCAGCAGCGGAGGGGAAGCGGTTGGGGATACGCAGTATTTT. Protein: CASSGGEAVGDTQYF.